Below, one T cell receptor (beta chain) is given with its context. The antigen is unknown. The source of the sample is a study of T cells in localized non-small cell lung cancer. Study conclusions and caveats: Uninvolved adjacent lung had higher T cell clonality than tumor and all other tissues. Adjacent lung was found to contain a median around 58 of the top 100 tumor clones.

The method was immunoSEQ multiplex PCR; TCRdb's version includes in-frame clones alone and lacks a portion of them. In the table there are approximately 64,000 clones, 90% of which are singletons. V was shortened by 4 bases and J by 5 bases, with 11 bases between the two germline ends. CDR1 and CDR2 (germline): SGHVS, FNYEAQ. The CDR3 is 13 residues long. The sequence derives from a woman aged 35-70 years with stage I lung adenocarcinoma. The sample consisted of peripheral blood, taken before any cancer treatment. V is TRBV7-6 and J is TRBJ1-1, with D hard to call. The CDR3 region is CASSSELTTEAFF. The CDR3 nucleotides are TGTGCCAGCAGCTCGGAACTGACTACTGAAGCTTTCTTT.